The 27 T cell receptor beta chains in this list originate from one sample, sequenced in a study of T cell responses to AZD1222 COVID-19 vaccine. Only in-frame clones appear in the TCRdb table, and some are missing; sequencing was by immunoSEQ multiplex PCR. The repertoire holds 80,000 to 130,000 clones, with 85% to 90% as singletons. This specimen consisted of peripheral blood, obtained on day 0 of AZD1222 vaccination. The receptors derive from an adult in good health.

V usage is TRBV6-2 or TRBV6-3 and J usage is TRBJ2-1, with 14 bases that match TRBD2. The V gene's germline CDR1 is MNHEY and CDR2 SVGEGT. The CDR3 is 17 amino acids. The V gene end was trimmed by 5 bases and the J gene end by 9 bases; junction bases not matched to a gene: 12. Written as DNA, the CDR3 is TGTGCCAGCAGTAAGCCCACCCTCGGGACTAGCGGGAGTGAGCAGTTCTTC. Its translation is CASSKPTLGTSGSEQFF.

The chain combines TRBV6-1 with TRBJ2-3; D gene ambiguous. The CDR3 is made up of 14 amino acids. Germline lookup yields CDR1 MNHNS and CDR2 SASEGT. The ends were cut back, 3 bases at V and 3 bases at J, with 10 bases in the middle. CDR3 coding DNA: TGTGCCAGCAGTGATAGCATCGGGACAGATACGCAGTATTTT. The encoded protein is CASSDSIGTDTQYF.

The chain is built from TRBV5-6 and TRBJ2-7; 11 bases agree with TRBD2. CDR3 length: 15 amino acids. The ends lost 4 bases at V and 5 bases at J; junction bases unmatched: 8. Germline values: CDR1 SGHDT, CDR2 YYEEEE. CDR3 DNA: TGTGCCAGCAGCCCGGGGACTAGCGGTCTGGACGAGCAGTACTTC. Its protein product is CASSPGTSGLDEQYF.

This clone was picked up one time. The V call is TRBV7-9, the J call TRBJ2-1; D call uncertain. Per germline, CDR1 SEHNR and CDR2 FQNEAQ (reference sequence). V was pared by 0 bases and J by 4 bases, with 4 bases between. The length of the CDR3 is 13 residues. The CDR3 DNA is TGTGCCAGCAGCTTAGCGTGGTACAATGAGCAGTTCTTC. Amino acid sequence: CASSLAWYNEQFF.

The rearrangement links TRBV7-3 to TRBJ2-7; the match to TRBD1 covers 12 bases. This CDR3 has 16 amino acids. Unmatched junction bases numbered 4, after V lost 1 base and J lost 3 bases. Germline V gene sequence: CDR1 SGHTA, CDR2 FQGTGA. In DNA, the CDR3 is TGTGCCAGCAGCTTAAGGGACAGGGGGCTTTGCTACGAGCAGTACTTC. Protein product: CASSLRDRGLCYEQYF.

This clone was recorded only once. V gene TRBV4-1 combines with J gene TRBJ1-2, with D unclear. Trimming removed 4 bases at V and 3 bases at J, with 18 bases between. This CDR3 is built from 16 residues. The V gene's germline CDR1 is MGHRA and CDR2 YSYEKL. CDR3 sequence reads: CASSPVNVRRDYGYTF. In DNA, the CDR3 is TGCGCCAGCAGCCCCGTGAACGTGAGAAGGGACTATGGCTACACCTTC.

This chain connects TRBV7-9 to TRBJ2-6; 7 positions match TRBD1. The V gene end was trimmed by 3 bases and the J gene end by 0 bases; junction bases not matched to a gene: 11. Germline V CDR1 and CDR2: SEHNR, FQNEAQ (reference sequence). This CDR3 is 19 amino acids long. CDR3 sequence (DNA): TGTGCCAGCAGCTTTAACTATGGGACAGCGAGCTCTGGGGCCAACGTCCTGACTTTC. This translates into CASSFNYGTASSGANVLTF.

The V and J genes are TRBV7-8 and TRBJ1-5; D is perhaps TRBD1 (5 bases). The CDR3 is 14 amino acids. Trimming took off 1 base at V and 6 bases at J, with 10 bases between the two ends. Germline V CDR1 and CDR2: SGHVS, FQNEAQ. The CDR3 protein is CASSLGRGPQPQHF. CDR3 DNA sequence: TGTGCCAGCAGCTTAGGAAGGGGCCCTCAGCCCCAGCATTTT.

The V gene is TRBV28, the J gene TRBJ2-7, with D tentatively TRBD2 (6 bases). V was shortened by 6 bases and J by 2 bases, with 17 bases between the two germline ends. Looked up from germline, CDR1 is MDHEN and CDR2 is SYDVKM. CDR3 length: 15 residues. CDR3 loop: CASSPPGTGAYEQYF. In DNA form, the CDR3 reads TGTGCCAGCAGCCCCCCCGGGACGGGGGCCTACGAGCAGTACTTC.

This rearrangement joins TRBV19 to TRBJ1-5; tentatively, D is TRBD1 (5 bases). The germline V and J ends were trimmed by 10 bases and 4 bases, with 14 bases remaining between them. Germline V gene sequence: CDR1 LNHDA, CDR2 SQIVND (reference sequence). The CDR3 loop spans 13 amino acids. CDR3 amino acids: CATSTQENQPQHF. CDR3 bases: TGTGCCACTAGCACACAGGAGAATCAGCCCCAGCATTTT.

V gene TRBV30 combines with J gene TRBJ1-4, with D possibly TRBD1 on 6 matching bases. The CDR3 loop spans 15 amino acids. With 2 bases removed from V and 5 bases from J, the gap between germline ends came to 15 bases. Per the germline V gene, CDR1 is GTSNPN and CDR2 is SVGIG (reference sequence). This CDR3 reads CAWSPRQVLNEKLFF. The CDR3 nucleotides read TGTGCCTGGAGTCCGCGACAGGTTTTGAATGAAAAACTGTTTTTT. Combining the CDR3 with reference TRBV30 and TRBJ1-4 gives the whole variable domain SQTIHQWPATLVQPVGSPLSLECTVEGTSNPNLYWYRQAAGRGLQLLFYSVGIGQISSEVPQNLSASRPQDRQFILSSKKLLLSDSGFYLCAWSPRQVLNEKLFFGSGTQLSVL.

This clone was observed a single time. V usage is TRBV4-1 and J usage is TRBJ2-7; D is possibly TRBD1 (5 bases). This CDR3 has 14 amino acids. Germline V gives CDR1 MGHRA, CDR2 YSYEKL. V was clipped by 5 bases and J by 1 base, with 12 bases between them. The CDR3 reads CASSRGTESYEQYF. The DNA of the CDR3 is TGCGCCAGCAGCAGGGGAACGGAGTCCTACGAGCAGTACTTC.

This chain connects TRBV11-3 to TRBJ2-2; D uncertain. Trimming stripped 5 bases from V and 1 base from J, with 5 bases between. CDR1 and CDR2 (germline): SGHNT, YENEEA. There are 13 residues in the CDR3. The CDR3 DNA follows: TGTGCCAGCAGCAGAGAGAACACCGGGGAGCTGTTTTTT. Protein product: CASSRENTGELFF.

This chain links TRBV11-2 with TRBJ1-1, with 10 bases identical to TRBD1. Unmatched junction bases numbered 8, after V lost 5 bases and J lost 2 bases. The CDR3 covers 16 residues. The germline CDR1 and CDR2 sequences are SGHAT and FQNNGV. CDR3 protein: CASSTRDRGKNTEAFF. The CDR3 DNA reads TGTGCCAGCAGCACTCGGGACAGGGGAAAAAACACTGAAGCTTTCTTT.

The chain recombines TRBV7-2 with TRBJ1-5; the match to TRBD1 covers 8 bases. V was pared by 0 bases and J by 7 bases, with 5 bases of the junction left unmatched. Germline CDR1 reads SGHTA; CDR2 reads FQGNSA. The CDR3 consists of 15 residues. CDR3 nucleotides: TGTGCCAGCAGCTTAGCGGGGACAGGTGTACAGCCCCAGCATTTT. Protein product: CASSLAGTGVQPQHF.

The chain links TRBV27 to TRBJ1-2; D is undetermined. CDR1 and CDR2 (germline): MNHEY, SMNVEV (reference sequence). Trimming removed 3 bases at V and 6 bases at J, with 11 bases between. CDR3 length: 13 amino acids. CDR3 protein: CASSFRTGNGYTF. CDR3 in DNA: TGTGCCAGCAGTTTTAGGACTGGGAATGGCTACACCTTC.

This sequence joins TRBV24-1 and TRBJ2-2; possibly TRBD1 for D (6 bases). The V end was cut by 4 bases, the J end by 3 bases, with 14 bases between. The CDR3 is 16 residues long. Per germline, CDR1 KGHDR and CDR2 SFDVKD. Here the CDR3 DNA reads TGTGCCACCAGTGACCCTAATAAGGGGGACACCGGGGAGCTGTTTTTT. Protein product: CATSDPNKGDTGELFF.

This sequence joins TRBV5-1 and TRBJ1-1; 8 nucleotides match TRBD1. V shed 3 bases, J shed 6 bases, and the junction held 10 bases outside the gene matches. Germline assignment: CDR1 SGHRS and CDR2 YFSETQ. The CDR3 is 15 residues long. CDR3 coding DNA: TGCGCCAGCAGCTCGTTAAGGACAGGGAGCTCTGAAGCTTTCTTT. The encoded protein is CASSSLRTGSSEAFF. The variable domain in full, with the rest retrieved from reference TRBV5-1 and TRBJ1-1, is KAGVTQTPRYLIKTRGQQVTLSCSPISGHRSVSWYQQTPGQGLQFLFEYFSETQRNKGNFPGRFSGRQFSNSRSEMNVSTLELGDSALYLCASSSLRTGSSEAFFGQGTRLTVV.

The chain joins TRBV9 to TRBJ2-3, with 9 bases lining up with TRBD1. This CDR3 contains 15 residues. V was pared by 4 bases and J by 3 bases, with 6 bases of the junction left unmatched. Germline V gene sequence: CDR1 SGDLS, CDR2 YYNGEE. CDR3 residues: CASSTRTGVTDTQYF. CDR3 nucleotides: TGTGCCAGCAGCACCCGGACAGGGGTGACAGATACGCAGTATTTT.

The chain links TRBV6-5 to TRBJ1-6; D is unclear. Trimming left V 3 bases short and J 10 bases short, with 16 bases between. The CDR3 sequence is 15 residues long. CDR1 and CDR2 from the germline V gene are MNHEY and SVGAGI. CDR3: CASSYASQVGSPLHF. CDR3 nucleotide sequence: TGTGCCAGCAGTTATGCTTCTCAGGTCGGATCACCCCTCCACTTT.

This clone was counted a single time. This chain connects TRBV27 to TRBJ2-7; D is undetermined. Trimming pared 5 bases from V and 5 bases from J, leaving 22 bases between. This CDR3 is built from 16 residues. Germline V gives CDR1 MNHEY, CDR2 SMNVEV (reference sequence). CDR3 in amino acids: CASSPRRPFLTHEQYF. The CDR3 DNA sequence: TGTGCCAGCAGTCCCCGACGTCCCTTTTTAACCCACGAGCAGTACTTC.

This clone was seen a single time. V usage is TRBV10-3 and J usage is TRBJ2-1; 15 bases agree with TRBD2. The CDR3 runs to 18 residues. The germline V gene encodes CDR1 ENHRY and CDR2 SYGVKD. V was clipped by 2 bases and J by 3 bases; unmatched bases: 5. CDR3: CAISEGLAGGPLYNEQFF. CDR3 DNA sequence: TGTGCCATCAGTGAGGGACTAGCGGGGGGGCCCCTCTACAATGAGCAGTTCTTC.

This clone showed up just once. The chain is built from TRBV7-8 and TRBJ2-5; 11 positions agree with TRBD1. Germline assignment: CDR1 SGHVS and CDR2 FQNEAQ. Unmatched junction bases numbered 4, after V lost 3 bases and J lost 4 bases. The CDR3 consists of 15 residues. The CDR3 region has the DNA TGTGCCAGCAGCTTCCCCGGGACAGGGGGAGAGACCCAGTACTTC. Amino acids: CASSFPGTGGETQYF.

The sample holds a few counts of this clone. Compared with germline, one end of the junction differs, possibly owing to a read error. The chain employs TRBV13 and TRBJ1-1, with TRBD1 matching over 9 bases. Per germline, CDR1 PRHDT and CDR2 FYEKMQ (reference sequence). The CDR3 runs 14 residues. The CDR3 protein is CASSIGTGRTEAFF. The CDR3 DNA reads TGTGCCAGCAGCATAGGGACAGGGCGTACTGAAGCTTTCTTT.

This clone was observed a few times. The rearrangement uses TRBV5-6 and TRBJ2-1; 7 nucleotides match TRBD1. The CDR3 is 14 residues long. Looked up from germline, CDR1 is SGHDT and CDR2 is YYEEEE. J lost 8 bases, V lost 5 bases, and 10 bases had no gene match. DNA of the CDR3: TGTGCCAGCAGACAGGGGTTGGGGAGCGATGAGCAGTTCTTC. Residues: CASRQGLGSDEQFF.

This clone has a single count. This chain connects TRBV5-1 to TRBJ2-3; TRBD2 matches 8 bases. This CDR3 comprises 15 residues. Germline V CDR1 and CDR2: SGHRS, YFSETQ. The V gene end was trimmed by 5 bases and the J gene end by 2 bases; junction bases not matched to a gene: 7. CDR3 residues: CASRRGDGLTDTQYF. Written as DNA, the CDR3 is TGCGCCAGCAGGCGGGGGGACGGACTCACAGATACGCAGTATTTT.

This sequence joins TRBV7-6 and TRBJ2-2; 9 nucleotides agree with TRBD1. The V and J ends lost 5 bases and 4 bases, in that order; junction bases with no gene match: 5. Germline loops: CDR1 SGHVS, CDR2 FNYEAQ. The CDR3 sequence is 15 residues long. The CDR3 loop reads CASSLGQGGTGELFF. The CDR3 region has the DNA TGTGCCAGCAGCCTGGGACAGGGTGGCACCGGGGAGCTGTTTTTT.